This entry lists 30 T cell receptor beta chains sequenced from one sample in a study of blood T cells in healthy people across ages. Sample-barcoded 5' priming and a J-beta primer mix drove a second PCR of roughly 7 to 11 cycles. TCRdb re-called the 5' RACE reads with MiXCR, one entry per CDR3 protein. This table holds about 1.4 million distinct CDR3 sequences, 59% found once. What was sequenced was blood. These receptors were taken from a young man in good health.

The V and J genes are TRBV27 and TRBJ1-5, with a tentative D call TRBD1 (5 bases). The CDR3 has 15 residues. V lost 2 bases and J 1 base, leaving 9 bases between the germline ends. The germline V gene has CDR1 MNHEY and CDR2 SMNVEV (reference sequence). DNA of the CDR3: TGTGCCAGCAGTTTACAGGGTACGAGCAATCAGCCCCAGCATTTT. Encoded protein: CASSLQGTSNQPQHF.

This clonotype was observed a few times. This chain connects TRBV29-1 to TRBJ2-1; D unclear. The V end was cut by 4 bases, the J end by 5 bases, with 9 bases between. Germline-derived CDR1 and CDR2 are SQVTM and ANQGSEA. The CDR3 spans 12 residues. CDR3 in amino acids: CSVVRYNNEQFF. The CDR3 DNA reads as TGCAGCGTTGTTCGGTACAACAATGAGCAGTTCTTC.

This clonotype was seen more than once but under ten times. This chain connects TRBV5-6 to TRBJ2-1, with 10 bases that match TRBD2. Per germline, CDR1 SGHDT and CDR2 YYEEEE. The CDR3 is made up of 15 amino acids. The ends lost 4 bases at V and 5 bases at J; junction bases unmatched: 6. The DNA for the CDR3 is TGTGCCAGCAGCCAGCTAGCGGGAGACCACAATGAGCAGTTCTTC. Protein product: CASSQLAGDHNEQFF.

The genes are TRBV7-2 and TRBJ1-2; TRBD1 might be the D (5 bases). The CDR3 sequence is 15 residues long. The V end lost 5 bases, the J end lost 6 bases, and 19 bases lay between the germline ends. Looked up from germline, CDR1 is SGHTA and CDR2 is FQGNSA. The CDR3 protein is CASSRSAGTLDGYTF. CDR3 coding DNA: TGTGCCAGCAGCCGTTCAGCCGGGACCCTGGATGGCTACACCTTC.

The chain uses TRBV5-4 and TRBJ2-7; 9 bases align to TRBD2. J lost 6 bases, V lost 2 bases, and 6 bases had no gene match. CDR1 and CDR2 from the germline V gene are SGHNT and YYREEE (reference sequence). The CDR3 extends over 14 amino acids. CDR3 bases: TGTGCCAGCAGCTTTCTCGGCGGGAGGGGCGAGCAGTACTTC. Translating it yields CASSFLGGRGEQYF.

This clonotype has more than one count but fewer than ten. The chain couples TRBV20-1 to TRBJ2-3; 7 bases are shared with TRBD1. J was trimmed by 2 bases and V by 6 bases; bases with no gene match: 8. Looked up from germline, CDR1 is DFQATT and CDR2 is SNEGSKA (reference sequence). This CDR3 has 14 amino acids. The CDR3 coding sequence is TGCAGTGCGGGTGACAGGGAGATCACAGATACGCAGTATTTT. Protein product: CSAGDREITDTQYF.

The chain is built from TRBV20-1 and TRBJ2-5, with D perhaps TRBD1 or TRBD2 (6 bases each). Deletions cut 2 bases from V and 2 bases from J, with 9 bases between. There are 13 residues in the CDR3. Germline-derived CDR1 and CDR2 are DFQATT and SNEGSKA (reference sequence). CDR3 in amino acids: CSARRGEQETQYF. The CDR3 nucleotides are TGCAGTGCTAGAAGGGGGGAACAAGAGACCCAGTACTTC.

The chain uses TRBV11-2 and TRBJ2-4; TRBD2 is a possible D gene (6 bases). Germline CDR1 and CDR2: SGHAT and FQNNGV. The CDR3 consists of 16 residues. Trimming left V 3 bases short and J 8 bases short, with 20 bases between. This CDR3 reads CASSLVRGGVWDIQYF. CDR3 coding DNA: TGTGCCAGCAGCTTGGTCCGGGGAGGCGTGTGGGACATTCAGTACTTC.

In its sample, this clonotype was seen a few times. The chain links TRBV20-1 to TRBJ1-2; TRBD1 matches at 9 bases. Trimming at V came to 0 bases and at J to 7 bases, leaving 3 bases not matched to a gene. Per germline, CDR1 DFQATT and CDR2 SNEGSKA (reference sequence). CDR3 size: 13 residues. As DNA, the CDR3 is TGCAGTGCTAGAGAGGGACAGGGATTTGGCTACACCTTC. Amino acid sequence: CSAREGQGFGYTF.

This chain connects TRBV20-1 to TRBJ1-1; maybe TRBD1 (5 bases). Germline lookup yields CDR1 DFQATT and CDR2 SNEGSKA (reference sequence). The V end was cut by 0 bases, the J end by 4 bases, with 15 bases between. This CDR3 comprises 15 residues. The CDR3 reads CSARDRKTGTTEAFF. The CDR3 nucleotides read TGCAGTGCTAGAGACCGCAAAACGGGGACCACTGAAGCTTTCTTT.

The chain combines TRBV25-1 with TRBJ1-1; D is perhaps TRBD1 (6 bases). V was clipped by 8 bases and J by 3 bases, with 22 bases between them. CDR1 and CDR2 from the germline V gene are MGHDK and SYGVNS. This CDR3 region has 16 residues. The CDR3 sequence: CASVGGAILGDTEAFF. In DNA form, the CDR3 reads TGTGCCAGCGTGGGGGGGGCTATTTTAGGGGACACTGAAGCTTTCTTT.

A word on this clonotype: At one end, the junction sequence differs from germline, possibly due to a read error. This chain joins TRBV7-2 and TRBJ2-1, with 8 nucleotides matching TRBD1. The CDR3 runs 14 residues. The germline V gene has CDR1 SGHTA and CDR2 FQGNSA. The CDR3 bases are TGTGCCAGCAGCTCCGGACAGGGCTACGATGAGCAGTTCTTC. It yields the protein CASSSGQGYDEQFF. The full variable domain, its missing parts supplied by reference TRBV7-2 and TRBJ2-1, is GAGVSQSPSNKVTEKGKDVELRCDPISGHTALYWYRQSLGQGLEFLIYFQGNSAPDKSGLPSDRFSAERTGGSVSTLTIQRTQQEDSAVYLCASSSGQGYDEQFFGPGTRLTVL.

This clonotype was counted once. The J gene is TRBJ2-7, the V gene TRBV6-4; 7 positions agree with TRBD2. Germline assignment: CDR1 MRHNA and CDR2 SNTAGT. The CDR3 extends over 15 amino acids. V shed 6 bases and J 4 bases; nucleotides not matched to a gene: 12. In DNA, the CDR3 is TGTGCCAGCAGGGGCGGGAGCTTAATGGATTACGAGCAGTACTTC. Translated, it gives CASRGGSLMDYEQYF.

The rearrangement joins TRBV20-1 to TRBJ2-1; D is perhaps TRBD2 (6 bases). The better agreement between TRBJ2-7 and the DNA end casts doubt on the J call. The CDR3 extends over 15 amino acids. Germline V gives CDR1 DFQATT, CDR2 SNEGSKA (reference sequence). The CDR3 loop reads CSAKAGSYSYNEQYF. CDR3 DNA sequence: TGCAGTGCTAAAGCGGGCTCCTACTCCTACAATGAGCAGTACTTC.

The gene calls are TRBV20-1 and TRBJ2-7; D is ambiguous. Trimming removed 1 base from V and 2 bases from J, with 9 bases in between. Germline CDR1 DFQATT, CDR2 SNEGSKA (reference sequence). The CDR3 consists of 13 residues. CDR3 region: CSARVGPPYEQYF. The CDR3 DNA sequence: TGCAGTGCTAGAGTCGGCCCCCCCTACGAGCAGTACTTC.

The chain couples TRBV4-1 to TRBJ2-7; D is unclear. CDR1 is MGHRA, CDR2 YSYEKL, per germline. The CDR3 loop spans 16 amino acids. V lost 0 bases to trimming and J lost 6 bases, with 18 bases between them. The CDR3 nucleotides read TGCGCCAGCAGCCAAGAGGGGTTTCGTGGTAGCCTCGAGCAGTACTTC. Residues: CASSQEGFRGSLEQYF.

CDR3 nucleotide sequence: TGCAGTGCTAGAGGTCCCCGGGGGGCCTCCTACAATGAGCAGTTCTTC. This encodes CSARGPRGASYNEQFF. The rearrangement links TRBV20-1 to TRBJ2-1; weak D call: TRBD2 (7 bases). Germline assignment: CDR1 DFQATT and CDR2 SNEGSKA (reference sequence). The V end lost 1 base, the J end lost 0 bases, and 13 bases lay between the germline ends. CDR3 size: 16 residues.

The chain is built from TRBV4-2 and TRBJ2-5; D perhaps matches TRBD2 (5 bases). Germline CDR1 LGHNA, CDR2 YNFKEQ. Between the trimmed V and J ends, which lost 3 bases and 0 bases, there was a span of 17 bases. This CDR3 is 17 amino acids long. The CDR3 region is CASSQETGILYQETQYF. The CDR3 DNA reads TGTGCCAGCAGCCAGGAAACCGGGATTCTGTACCAAGAGACCCAGTACTTC.

This clonotype has just a few counts. The chain's CDR3 is CASVSSRAGVGNIQYF. DNA for the CDR3: TGTGCCAGCGTTTCTTCAAGGGCGGGGGTGGGGAACATTCAGTACTTC. The chain joins TRBV12-3 or TRBV12-4 to TRBJ2-4, with 7 bases aligning to TRBD2. The CDR3 spans 16 residues. V lost 8 bases, J lost 7 bases, and 17 bases stayed unmatched.

V usage is TRBV4-1 and J usage is TRBJ1-1; D possibly corresponds to TRBD1 (6 bases). Trimming removed 0 bases from V and 5 bases from J, with 16 bases in between. Per germline, CDR1 MGHRA and CDR2 YSYEKL. The CDR3 contains 16 residues. The CDR3 here is CASSQERAGGRTEAFF. CDR3 nucleotide sequence: TGCGCCAGCAGCCAAGAACGGGCGGGGGGCCGAACTGAAGCTTTCTTT.

This clonotype was seen only once. This chain uses TRBV15 with TRBJ2-1; D remains ambiguous. The germline CDR1 and CDR2 sequences are LNHNV and YYDKDF (reference sequence). With 4 bases removed from V and 0 bases from J, the gap between germline ends came to 10 bases. The CDR3 covers 15 residues. CDR3 region: CATSIGTSSYNEQFF. CDR3 nucleotide sequence: TGTGCCACCAGCATAGGCACAAGCTCCTACAATGAGCAGTTCTTC.

This chain uses TRBV25-1 with TRBJ2-2, with TRBD2 as a possible D gene (5 bases). V gave up 3 bases and J gave up 6 bases, with 14 bases separating them. The CDR3 length is 15 residues. From germline, CDR1 is MGHDK and CDR2 SYGVNS. The CDR3, as DNA: TGTGCCAGCAGTGAGACGGCCGGAGGCGCCGGGGAGCTGTTTTTT. It codes for CASSETAGGAGELFF.

This clonotype was picked up one time. The chain links TRBV25-1 to TRBJ2-1; D perhaps matches TRBD2 (5 bases). The CDR3 covers 18 residues. Germline V CDR1 and CDR2: MGHDK, SYGVNS. V lost 2 bases, J lost 0 bases, and 17 bases lay in between. The CDR3 spells CASSEMGGPYSSYNEQFF. CDR3 bases: TGTGCCAGCAGTGAAATGGGCGGGCCCTATAGCTCCTACAATGAGCAGTTCTTC.

This chain links TRBV5-1 with TRBJ2-1; 7 nucleotides line up with TRBD1. This CDR3 region has 13 residues. V lost 4 bases to trimming and J lost 8 bases; unmatched junction nucleotides: 6. The germline CDR1 and CDR2 sequences are SGHRS and YFSETQ. CDR3 region: CASSTDRNDEQFF. The CDR3 DNA is TGCGCCAGCAGCACGGACAGGAACGATGAGCAGTTCTTC. Combining the CDR3 with reference TRBV5-1 and TRBJ2-1 gives the whole variable domain KAGVTQTPRYLIKTRGQQVTLSCSPISGHRSVSWYQQTPGQGLQFLFEYFSETQRNKGNFPGRFSGRQFSNSRSEMNVSTLELGDSALYLCASSTDRNDEQFFGPGTRLTVL.

As concerns this clonotype: An end of the junction differs from the germline gene, which may be a read error. This rearrangement joins TRBV29-1 to TRBJ1-1; 7 bases agree with TRBD1. Germline CDR1 is SQVTM and CDR2 is ANQGSEA. This CDR3 is built from 13 residues. The CDR3 loop is CSVSPTGNAEAFF. As DNA, the CDR3 is TGCAGCGTTTCTCCGACAGGGAACGCTGAAGCTTTCTTT.

In this sample, this clonotype turned up once. This chain uses TRBV6-5 with TRBJ2-5; 12 nucleotides agree with TRBD1. The J call is doubtful: the DNA matches TRBJ2-7 better. This CDR3 spans 15 amino acids. CDR1 is MNHEY, CDR2 SVGAGI, per germline. The CDR3 DNA follows: TGTGCCAGCAGCTGGGGGACAGGGGGCAAGTACGAGCAGTACTTC. Translation gives CASSWGTGGKYEQYF.

The chain joins TRBV7-8 to TRBJ2-1; D is perhaps TRBD1 or TRBD2 (5 bases each). Germline V gene sequence: CDR1 SGHVS, CDR2 FQNEAQ. The CDR3 is made up of 14 amino acids. V dropped 5 bases and J dropped 8 bases, with 16 bases sitting between them. Here the CDR3 DNA reads TGTGCCAGCAGCGCCAGGGCTAGCAGTGATGAGCAGTTCTTC. Its translation is CASSARASSDEQFF.

The genes are TRBV4-1 and TRBJ1-4; D is perhaps TRBD1 (6 bases). Germline V gene lookup returns CDR1 MGHRA and CDR2 YSYEKL. V dropped 6 bases and J dropped 3 bases, with 20 bases sitting between them. This CDR3 comprises 17 residues. The CDR3 DNA reads as TGCGCCAGCAGAACAGGGAATCGCGTAAATTCTAATGAAAAACTGTTTTTT. It translates to CASRTGNRVNSNEKLFF.

About this clonotype: This may arise from a read error, as a much more abundant clone is one base away. This chain connects TRBV29-1 to TRBJ2-5; the match to TRBD2 covers 12 bases. The CDR3 is 13 residues long. V shed 4 bases and J 11 bases; nucleotides not matched to a gene: 8. CDR1 and CDR2 (germline): SQVTM, ANQGSEA. CDR3 nucleotide sequence: TGCAGCGTTGGGACTAGCGGGAAGGGTGAGCAGTACTTC. It specifies CSVGTSGKGEQYF.

The gene calls are TRBV7-2 and TRBJ1-2, with 10 bases fitting TRBD1. The CDR3 length is 14 residues. The V gene's germline CDR1 is SGHTA and CDR2 FQGNSA. V gave up 5 bases and J gave up 6 bases; unmatched junction bases: 6. The CDR3 sequence is CASSPGQGENGYTF. The DNA for the CDR3 is TGTGCCAGCAGCCCTGGACAGGGGGAGAATGGCTACACCTTC.